The rows below give T cell receptor beta chains drawn from one sample of a study of T cells after yellow fever vaccination. In TCRdb, the 5' RACE reads were re-called with MiXCR into one record per CDR3 protein. The table lists a few hundred thousand distinct CDR3 sequences, roughly 4% of them singletons. The sample consisted of PBMCs, taken 5 days after the yellow fever booster vaccination. The receptors shown here come from a man aged 18 to 30 who received the YFV17D yellow fever vaccine. CDR3s include the opening cysteine and the closing phenylalanine or tryptophan. The order of the fields is D gene, J gene, clone size, V gene, CDR3 protein, CDR3 DNA. D genes are given only for firm matches. Rows give clone size only sometimes, using once, few, many, or a class for an expanded clone.

TRBD1	TRBJ1-2	-	TRBV20-1	CSARVGTVNGYTF	TGCAGTGCTAGAGTGGGGACAGTGAATGGCTACACCTTC
TRBD1	TRBJ1-1	-	TRBV2	CASRGQGENTEAFF	TGTGCCAGCAGGGGACAGGGGGAGAACACTGAAGCTTTCTTT
-	TRBJ2-3	-	TRBV18	CASSPPSVTEPSTDTQYF	TGTGCCAGCTCACCACCGTCGGTGACTGAACCTAGCACAGATACGCAGTATTTT
TRBD1	TRBJ2-2	many	TRBV12-3/TRBV12-4	CASSSIQGYTGELFF	TGTGCCAGCAGTTCAATACAGGGGTACACCGGGGAGCTGTTTTTT
-	TRBJ1-5	-	TRBV6-6	CASKETSNQPQHF	TGTGCCAGCAAGGAAACCTCCAATCAGCCCCAGCATTTT
TRBD1	TRBJ1-5	many	TRBV6-5	CASSPDRGQPQHF	TGTGCCAGCAGTCCTGACAGGGGGCAGCCCCAGCATTTT
TRBD1	TRBJ1-2	-	TRBV5-1	CASSDRDRERYGYTF	TGCGCCAGCAGCGACCGGGACAGGGAAAGATATGGCTACACCTTC
-	TRBJ1-2	few	TRBV5-1	CASSPDWGGSSRRGYTF	TGCGCCAGCAGCCCCGATTGGGGAGGCAGTTCCCGGCGTGGCTACACCTTC
-	TRBJ2-3	-	TRBV6-2/TRBV6-3	CASSSGASLGDTQYF	TGTGCCAGCAGTTCTGGAGCTTCCCTGGGCGATACGCAGTATTTT
-	TRBJ2-3	many	TRBV20-1	CSALTGGELGGTQYF	TGCAGTGCTCTCACGGGTGGGGAATTGGGCGGTACGCAGTATTTT
TRBD2	TRBJ2-2	many	TRBV4-3	CASSHWRLAAGELFF	TGCGCCAGCAGCCATTGGAGACTAGCAGCCGGGGAGCTGTTTTTT
-	TRBJ1-1	many	TRBV11-2	CASSLDQGRDLTEAFF	TGTGCCAGCAGCTTAGACCAAGGACGGGATCTCACTGAAGCTTTCTTT
-	TRBJ2-7	-	TRBV19	CASSSSGTIYEQYF	TGTGCCAGTAGTAGTTCCGGGACAATCTACGAGCAGTACTTC
-	TRBJ1-1	few	TRBV7-9	CASSITGLNTEAFF	TGTGCCAGCAGCATTACAGGGTTGAACACTGAAGCTTTCTTT
TRBD1	TRBJ1-5	few	TRBV28	CASSPRTGALGNQPQHF	TGTGCCAGCAGTCCGCGGACAGGGGCCTTGGGCAATCAGCCCCAGCATTTT
-	TRBJ2-3	few	TRBV19	CASSMGDSKLVRYF	TGTGCCAGTAGTATGGGGGATTCCAAGTTGGTCAGGTATTTT
TRBD2	TRBJ2-5	many	TRBV19	CASSIRASGGQETQYF	TGTGCCAGTAGTATAAGGGCTAGCGGGGGCCAAGAGACCCAGTACTTC
-	TRBJ2-2	few	TRBV10-3	CAIRLEPNTGELFF	TGTGCCATCAGGCTCGAGCCGAACACCGGGGAGCTGTTTTTT